The rows below give T cell receptor beta chains drawn from one sample of a study of cytomegalovirus exposure and HLA in healthy donors. Clones were sequenced by immunoSEQ multiplex PCR, and TCRdb holds only the in-frame ones, with some missing. This sample has approximately 120,000 clones, with approximately 78% found just once. The sample was PBMCs. All receptors derive from a young man in good health and CMV-seropositive. Both conserved end residues are part of each CDR3. A D gene is named only where the DNA matches it firmly. Size tells how often a clone was seen (once, few, many) or the class of an expanded clone, and some rows leave it out.

TRBJ1-2 | TRBV7-6 | TRBD1 | once | CASSPGTGGLSVYGYTF | TGTGCCAGCAGCCCCGGGACAGGGGGCTTGAGTGTCTATGGCTACACCTTC
TRBJ2-3 | TRBV7-8 | - | - | CASSLAQLLTDTQYF | TGTGCCAGCAGCTTAGCACAGCTACTTACAGATACGCAGTATTTT
TRBJ2-2 | TRBV7-8 | TRBD1 | - | CASSFRTGRLNTGELFF | TGTGCCAGCAGCTTTCGGACAGGGCGGTTAAACACCGGGGAGCTGTTTTTT
TRBJ2-1 | TRBV5-1 | TRBD2 | - | CASRSGTSGAFSEQFF | TGCGCCAGCAGGAGCGGGACTAGCGGGGCGTTCAGTGAGCAGTTCTTC
TRBJ2-5 | TRBV5-1 | - | - | CASSPAGGQETQYF | TGCGCCAGCAGCCCGGCCGGGGGCCAAGAGACCCAGTACTTC
TRBJ2-1 | TRBV9 | TRBD2 | once | CASSSQRKREGSYNEQFF | TGTGCCAGCAGCTCCCAGCGGAAGCGGGAGGGCTCCTACAATGAGCAGTTCTTC
TRBJ1-2 | TRBV30 | - | - | CACNPGTNYGYTF | TGTGCCTGCAACCCCGGGACAAACTATGGCTACACCTTC
TRBJ2-3 | TRBV7-9 | - | - | CASSLPGRGTDTQYF | TGTGCCAGCAGCTTACCCGGACGGGGGACAGATACGCAGTATTTT
TRBJ1-5 | TRBV15 | TRBD1 | - | CATSRVQGENQPQHF | TGTGCCACCAGCAGAGTACAGGGGGAGAATCAGCCCCAGCATTTT
TRBJ2-3 | TRBV6-5 | - | few | CASSPGFRTDTQYF | TGTGCCAGCAGTCCAGGGTTTCGGACAGATACGCAGTATTTT
TRBJ1-5 | TRBV6-6 | - | few | CASCPQGCNQPQHF | TGTGCCAGCTGCCCCCAGGGTTGCAATCAGCCCCAGCATTTT
TRBJ2-7 | TRBV6-5 | TRBD2 | - | CASSYKREAHEQYF | TGTGCCAGCAGTTACAAGCGGGAGGCCCACGAGCAGTACTTC
TRBJ2-7 | TRBV7-2 | - | - | CASSRQEPYEQYF | TGTGCCAGCAGCCGACAGGAACCCTACGAGCAGTACTTC
TRBJ2-7 | TRBV30 | TRBD1 | - | CACTDRGKRNYEQYF | TGTGCCTGCACGGACAGGGGCAAAAGGAACTACGAGCAGTACTTC
TRBJ2-7 | TRBV30 | - | - | CAWGVLAEQYF | TGTGCCTGGGGTGTCTTGGCCGAGCAGTACTTC
TRBJ2-3 | TRBV28 | TRBD2 | - | CASSLGSSSGNTDTQYF | TGTGCCAGCAGTTTAGGTAGCTCTAGCGGGAACACAGATACGCAGTATTTT
TRBJ1-1 | TRBV25-1 | - | - | CASSEHRANTEAFF | TGTGCCAGCAGTGAACACAGGGCGAACACTGAAGCTTTCTTT
TRBJ1-2 | TRBV4-1 | TRBD1 | - | CASSLRTGTNYGYTF | TGCGCCAGCAGCCTTCGGACAGGGACTAACTATGGCTACACCTTC
TRBJ2-7 | TRBV27 | - | - | CASSFFSAGQGEQYF | TGTGCCAGCAGTTTTTTTTCGGCCGGTCAGGGGGAGCAGTACTTC
TRBJ2-5 | TRBV11-2 | TRBD2 | - | CASSLTSGRVETQYF | TGTGCCAGCAGCTTGACTAGCGGGAGGGTGGAGACCCAGTACTTC
TRBJ1-3 | TRBV4-3 | - | - | CASSQSAGNTIYF | TGCGCCAGCAGCCAGTCTGCGGGAAACACCATATATTTT
TRBJ1-1 | TRBV19 | TRBD1 | - | CASSIIGRGQENTEAFF | TGTGCCAGTAGTATAATCGGCAGGGGGCAAGAGAACACTGAAGCTTTCTTT
TRBJ1-1 | TRBV12-5 | - | - | CASGFDRNQAFF | TGTGCTAGTGGTTTCGACAGGAATCAAGCTTTCTTT
TRBJ1-2 | TRBV7-9 | - | few | CASSSDYLFYTF | TGTGCCAGCAGCTCGGACTACCTTTTCTACACCTTC
TRBJ2-3 | TRBV5-4 | TRBD2 | - | CASSATSGRQDTQYF | TGTGCCAGCAGCGCCACTAGCGGGAGACAAGATACGCAGTATTTT
TRBJ2-7 | TRBV9 | TRBD2 | - | CASSGREGLHEQYF | TGTGCCAGCAGTGGGCGGGAGGGCCTCCACGAGCAGTACTTC
TRBJ2-1 | TRBV10-3 | - | - | CAISESRSTTYYNEQFF | TGTGCCATCAGTGAGTCACGCTCTACGACATACTACAATGAGCAGTTCTTC
TRBJ2-2 | TRBV4-3 | - | - | CASSQRSGELFF | TGCGCCAGCAGCCAACGTAGCGGGGAGCTGTTTTTT
TRBJ1-1 | TRBV18 | TRBD1 | - | CASSPPDREMIAFF | TGTGCCAGCTCACCCCCGGACAGGGAGATGATTGCTTTCTTT
TRBJ2-2 | TRBV7-6 | - | few | CASSLAARGTGELFF | TGTGCCAGCAGCTTGGCAGCGCGGGGCACCGGGGAGCTGTTTTTT
TRBJ2-2 | TRBV4-3 | - | - | CASSAAMGAGRAGELFF | TGCGCCAGCAGCGCCGCGATGGGGGCTGGAAGGGCCGGGGAGCTGTTTTTT
TRBJ1-2 | TRBV19 | TRBD1 | - | CATSDREVSGYTF | TGTGCCACTTCGGACAGGGAGGTCTCTGGCTACACCTTC
TRBJ2-7 | TRBV9 | TRBD1 | - | CASGRGGPSLPEQYF | TGTGCCAGCGGACGAGGGGGCCCTTCCCTACCCGAGCAGTACTTC
TRBJ1-4 | TRBV29-1 | TRBD1 | - | CSVGGQGSEKLFF | TGCAGCGTTGGAGGACAGGGAAGTGAAAAACTGTTTTTT
TRBJ2-1 | TRBV7-6 | - | - | CASSYQGSYNEQFF | TGTGCCAGCAGTTACCAGGGGTCTTACAATGAGCAGTTCTTC
TRBJ1-1 | TRBV11-3 | TRBD1 | - | CASSLVVTRDRGTNTEAFF | TGTGCCAGCAGCTTAGTGGTAACCAGGGACAGGGGAACGAACACTGAAGCTTTCTTT
TRBJ1-5 | TRBV7-9 | - | - | CASSLLENQPQHF | TGTGCCAGCAGCTTATTAGAAAATCAGCCCCAGCATTTT
TRBJ2-5 | TRBV28 | TRBD2 | - | CASSLSSGNGETQYF | TGTGCCAGCAGTTTGTCTAGCGGGAATGGGGAGACCCAGTACTTC
TRBJ2-7 | TRBV18 | - | few | CASSPYQGNEQYF | TGTGCCAGCTCTCCCTATCAGGGTAACGAGCAGTACTTC
TRBJ2-1 | TRBV28 | - | - | CASNPGGRDTRRDEQFF | TGTGCCAGCAACCCCGGCGGTCGGGACACCCGGCGCGATGAGCAGTTCTTC
TRBJ1-5 | TRBV27 | - | few | CASSLLGGNQPQHF | TGTGCCAGCAGTTTATTAGGGGGCAATCAGCCCCAGCATTTT
TRBJ2-3 | TRBV7-9 | - | - | CASSPLSDTQYF | TGTGCCAGCAGCCCACTTTCAGATACGCAGTATTTT
TRBJ2-2 | TRBV7-7 | TRBD1 | - | CASSPTGSNTGELFF | TGTGCCAGCAGCCCGACAGGGTCGAACACCGGGGAGCTGTTTTTT
TRBJ2-1 | TRBV5-1 | TRBD2 | - | CASSLAGTSGINEQFF | TGCGCCAGCAGCTTGGCCGGGACTAGCGGGATCAATGAGCAGTTCTTC
TRBJ2-3 | TRBV9 | TRBD2 | - | CASSGLAGAPDTQYF | TGTGCCAGCAGCGGACTAGCGGGAGCCCCAGATACGCAGTATTTT
TRBJ2-3 | TRBV4-2 | TRBD2 | - | CASSQDAGRATDTQYF | TGTGCCAGCAGCCAAGATGCCGGGAGGGCAACAGATACGCAGTATTTT
TRBJ2-4 | TRBV2 | - | - | CASSELGGRNIQYF | TGTGCCAGCAGTGAATTGGGTGGGCGTAACATTCAGTACTTC
TRBJ2-3 | TRBV12-5 | TRBD1 | - | CASNRGKTDTQYF | TGTGCTAGTAACAGGGGGAAGACAGATACGCAGTATTTT
TRBJ1-4 | TRBV5-8 | TRBD1 | - | CASSPGTGAHLGDEKLFF | TGTGCCAGCAGCCCCGGGACAGGGGCTCATTTGGGTGATGAAAAACTGTTTTTT
TRBJ1-1 | TRBV9 | TRBD1 | - | CASSSEDRGYTEAFF | TGTGCCAGCAGCTCGGAGGACAGGGGGTACACTGAAGCTTTCTTT